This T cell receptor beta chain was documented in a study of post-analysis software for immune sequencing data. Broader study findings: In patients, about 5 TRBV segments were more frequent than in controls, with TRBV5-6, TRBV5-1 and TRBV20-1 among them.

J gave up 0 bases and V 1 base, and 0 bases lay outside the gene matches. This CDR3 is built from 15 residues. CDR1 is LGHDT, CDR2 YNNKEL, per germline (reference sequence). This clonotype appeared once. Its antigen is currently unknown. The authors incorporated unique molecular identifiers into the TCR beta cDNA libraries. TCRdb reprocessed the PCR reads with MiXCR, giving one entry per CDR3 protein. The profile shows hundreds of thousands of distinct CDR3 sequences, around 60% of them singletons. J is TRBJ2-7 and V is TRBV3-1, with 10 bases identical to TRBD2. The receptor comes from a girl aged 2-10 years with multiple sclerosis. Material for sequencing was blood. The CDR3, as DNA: TGTGCCAGCAGCCAAGTAGCGGGAGGCTCCTACGAGCAGTACTTC. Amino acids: CASSQVAGGSYEQYF.